This paragraph reports one T cell receptor beta chain. Its cognate antigen is unknown. CDR1 is SGHKS and CDR2 is YYEKEE in the germline V gene (reference sequence). J was trimmed by 7 bases and V by 3 bases; bases with no gene match: 3. The CDR3 totals 13 residues. TCRdb's copy holds only in-frame clones and misses some; the assay was immunoSEQ multiplex PCR. In the table there are 76,000 or so clones, about nine tenths of which are singletons. The source of the sample is a study of OX40 agonist ivuxolimab in advanced cancers. Study background: Subjects had a mean age of around 60 years, with a range of about 23 to 79; 82.7% were male.

General study points: Near-lowest levels of clonal expansion characterized partial responders at 0.1-3.0 mg/kg.

The sequence was obtained from an adult with an advanced solid tumor such as melanoma, head and neck, liver or kidney cancer. The material sequenced was CD4+ or CD8+ T cells sorted from blood, taken in a trial of the OX40 agonist ivuxolimab. The V gene is TRBV5-5, the J gene TRBJ1-1; 10 bases map to TRBD1. As DNA, the CDR3 is TGTGCCAGCAGCTGGACAGGGGGTGGTGAAGCTTTCTTT. Residues: CASSWTGGGEAFF.